This T cell receptor (beta chain) was observed in a study of T cells in Graves' hyperthyroidism and ophthalmopathy. Disease duration under 2 months; hyperthyroidism patients were aged 18 to 65. In making diagnoses, clinical symptoms, serum thyroxine and TRAb, thyroid ultrasound and orbital computed tomography were all used. Regarding the study as a whole: Blood also showed most of the thyroid clonotypes that were expanded above 0.001. Classification by a 13 V-J model distinguished ophthalmopathy from stable hyperthyroidism.

This clonotype was picked up many times. Its antigen is currently unknown. TCR beta CDR3 regions were amplified from RNA transcripts. Primed by the HTBI set, a first-round RT-PCR was run on the TCR CDR3. TCRdb re-called the multiplex PCR reads with MiXCR, one entry per CDR3 protein. This sample carries roughly 580,000 distinct CDR3 sequences, around 14% of them seen once, and the ten largest clones take roughly 5.7%. V shed 1 base and J 1 base; nucleotides not matched to a gene: 9. Germline CDR1 and CDR2: LGHNA and YSLEER. The CDR3 sequence is 17 residues long. The TCR originated in a woman younger than 45 with Graves' hyperthyroidism that later progressed to Graves' ophthalmopathy. The chain is built from TRBV4-3 and TRBJ1-2; 7 nucleotides agree with TRBD1. Sequences were obtained from blood. The CDR3 coding sequence is TGCGCCAGCAGCCAAGCCATTCCGGGACAGCTTAACTATGGCTACACCTTC. It is translated as CASSQAIPGQLNYGYTF.